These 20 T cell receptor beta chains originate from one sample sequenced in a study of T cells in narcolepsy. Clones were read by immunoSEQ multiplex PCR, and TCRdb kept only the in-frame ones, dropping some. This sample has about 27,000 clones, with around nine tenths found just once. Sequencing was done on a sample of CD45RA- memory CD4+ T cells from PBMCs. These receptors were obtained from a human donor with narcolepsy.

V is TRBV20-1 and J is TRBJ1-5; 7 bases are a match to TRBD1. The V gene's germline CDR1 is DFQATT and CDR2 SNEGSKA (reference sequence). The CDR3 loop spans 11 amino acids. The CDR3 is CTGTENQPQHF. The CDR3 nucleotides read TGCACCGGGACAGAGAATCAGCCCCAGCATTTT.

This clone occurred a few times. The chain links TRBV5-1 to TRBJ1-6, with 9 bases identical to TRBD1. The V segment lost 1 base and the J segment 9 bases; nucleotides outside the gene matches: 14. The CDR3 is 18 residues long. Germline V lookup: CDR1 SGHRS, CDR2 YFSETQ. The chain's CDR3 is CASSLRTGATGNGSPLHF. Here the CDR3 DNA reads TGCGCCAGCAGCTTGAGGACAGGGGCCACCGGTAATGGTTCACCCCTCCACTTT. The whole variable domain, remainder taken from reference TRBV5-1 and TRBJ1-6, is KAGVTQTPRYLIKTRGQQVTLSCSPISGHRSVSWYQQTPGQGLQFLFEYFSETQRNKGNFPGRFSGRQFSNSRSEMNVSTLELGDSALYLCASSLRTGATGNGSPLHFGNGTRLTVT.

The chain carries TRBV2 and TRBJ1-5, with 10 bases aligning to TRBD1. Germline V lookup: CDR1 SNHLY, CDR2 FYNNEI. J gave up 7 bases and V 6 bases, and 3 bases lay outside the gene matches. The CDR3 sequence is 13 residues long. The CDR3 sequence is CASRGQGGQPQHF. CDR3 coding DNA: TGTGCCAGCAGAGGACAGGGGGGCCAGCCCCAGCATTTT.

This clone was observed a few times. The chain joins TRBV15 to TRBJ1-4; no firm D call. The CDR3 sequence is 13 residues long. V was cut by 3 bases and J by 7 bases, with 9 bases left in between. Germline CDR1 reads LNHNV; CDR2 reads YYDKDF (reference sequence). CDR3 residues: CATSSFLGEKLFF. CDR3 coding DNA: TGTGCCACCAGCAGTTTTCTGGGTGAAAAACTGTTTTTT. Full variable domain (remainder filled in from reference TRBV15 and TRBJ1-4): DAMVIQNPRYQVTQFGKPVTLSCSQTLNHNVMYWYQQKSSQAPKLLFHYYDKDFNNEADTPDNFQSRRPNTSFCFLDIRSPGLGDTAMYLCATSSFLGEKLFFGSGTQLSVL.

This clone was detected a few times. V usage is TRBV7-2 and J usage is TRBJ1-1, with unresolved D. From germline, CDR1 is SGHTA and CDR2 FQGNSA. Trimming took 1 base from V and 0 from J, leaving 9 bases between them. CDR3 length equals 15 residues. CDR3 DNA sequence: TGTGCCAGCAGCTTAGAACCGCTGATGAACACTGAAGCTTTCTTT. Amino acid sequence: CASSLEPLMNTEAFF. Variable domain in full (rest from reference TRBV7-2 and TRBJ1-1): GAGVSQSPSNKVTEKGKDVELRCDPISGHTALYWYRQSLGQGLEFLIYFQGNSAPDKSGLPSDRFSAERTGGSVSTLTIQRTQQEDSAVYLCASSLEPLMNTEAFFGQGTRLTVV.

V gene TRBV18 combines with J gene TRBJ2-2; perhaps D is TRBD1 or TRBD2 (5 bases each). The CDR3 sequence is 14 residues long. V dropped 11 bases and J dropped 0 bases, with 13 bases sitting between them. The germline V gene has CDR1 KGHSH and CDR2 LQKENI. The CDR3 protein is CAAGGLTNTGELFF. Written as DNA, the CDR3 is TGTGCCGCTGGGGGTCTGACGAACACCGGGGAGCTGTTTTTT.

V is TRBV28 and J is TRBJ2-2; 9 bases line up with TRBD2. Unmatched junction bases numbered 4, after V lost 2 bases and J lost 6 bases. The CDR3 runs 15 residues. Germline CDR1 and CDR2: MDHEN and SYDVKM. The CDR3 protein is CASSLAGGPPGELFF. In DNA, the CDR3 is TGTGCCAGCAGTTTAGCGGGGGGGCCCCCCGGGGAGCTGTTTTTT.

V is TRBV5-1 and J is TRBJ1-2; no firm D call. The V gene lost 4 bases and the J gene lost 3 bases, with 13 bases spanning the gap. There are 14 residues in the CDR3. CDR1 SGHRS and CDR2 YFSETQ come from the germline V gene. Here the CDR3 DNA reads TGCGCCAGCAGCGCCTTGGGGTACGACTATGGCTACACCTTC. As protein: CASSALGYDYGYTF.

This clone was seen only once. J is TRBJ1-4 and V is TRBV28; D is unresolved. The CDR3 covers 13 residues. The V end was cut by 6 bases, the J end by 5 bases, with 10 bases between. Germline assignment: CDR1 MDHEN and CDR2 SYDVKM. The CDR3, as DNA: TGTGCCAGCAGCCAAAGTACCAATGAAAAACTGTTTTTT. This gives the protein CASSQSTNEKLFF.

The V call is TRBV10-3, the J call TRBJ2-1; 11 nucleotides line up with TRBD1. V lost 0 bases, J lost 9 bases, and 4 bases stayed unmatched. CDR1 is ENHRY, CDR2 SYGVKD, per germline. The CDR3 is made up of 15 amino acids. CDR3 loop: CAISESWGQGGEQFF. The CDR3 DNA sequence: TGTGCCATCAGTGAGTCGTGGGGACAGGGGGGTGAGCAGTTCTTC.

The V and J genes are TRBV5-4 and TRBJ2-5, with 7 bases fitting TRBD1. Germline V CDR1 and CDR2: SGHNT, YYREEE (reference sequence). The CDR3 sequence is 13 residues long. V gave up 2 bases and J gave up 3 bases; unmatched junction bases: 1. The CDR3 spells CASSLDREETQYF. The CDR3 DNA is TGTGCCAGCAGCTTAGACAGGGAAGAGACCCAGTACTTC.

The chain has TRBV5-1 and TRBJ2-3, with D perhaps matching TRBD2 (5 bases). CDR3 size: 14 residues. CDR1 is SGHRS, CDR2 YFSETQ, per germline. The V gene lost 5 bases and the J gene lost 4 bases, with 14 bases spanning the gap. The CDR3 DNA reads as TGCGCCAGCAGGGCTGTTACGGGATCAGATACGCAGTATTTT. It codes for CASRAVTGSDTQYF.

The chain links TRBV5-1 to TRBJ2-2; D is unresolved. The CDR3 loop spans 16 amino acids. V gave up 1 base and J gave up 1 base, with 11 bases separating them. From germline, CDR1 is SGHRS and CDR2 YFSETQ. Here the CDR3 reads CASSLLVTKNTGELFF. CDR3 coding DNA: TGCGCCAGCAGCTTGTTGGTGACGAAGAACACCGGGGAGCTGTTTTTT.

The DNA of the CDR3 is TGTGCCTGGACCCACCTACTGACAGGTGATGATCAGCCCCAGCATTTT. Translated: CAWTHLLTGDDQPQHF. The rearrangement links TRBV30 to TRBJ1-5; possibly TRBD1 for D (6 bases). The CDR3 runs 16 residues. V was clipped by 4 bases and J by 5 bases, with 21 bases between them. The germline V gene has CDR1 GTSNPN and CDR2 SVGIG (reference sequence).

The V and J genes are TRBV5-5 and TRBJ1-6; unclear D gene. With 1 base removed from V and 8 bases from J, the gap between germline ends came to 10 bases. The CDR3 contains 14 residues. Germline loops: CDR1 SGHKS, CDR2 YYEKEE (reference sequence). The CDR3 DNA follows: TGTGCCAGCAGCTTGCTGACCGGGGATTCACCCCTCCACTTT. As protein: CASSLLTGDSPLHF.

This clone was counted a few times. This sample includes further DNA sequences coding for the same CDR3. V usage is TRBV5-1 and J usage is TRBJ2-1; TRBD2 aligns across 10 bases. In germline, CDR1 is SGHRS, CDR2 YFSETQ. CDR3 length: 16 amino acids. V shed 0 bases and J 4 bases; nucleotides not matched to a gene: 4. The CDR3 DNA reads TGCGCCAGCAGCTTGGTTCTAGCGGGGGTTTACAATGAGCAGTTCTTC. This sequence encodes CASSLVLAGVYNEQFF.

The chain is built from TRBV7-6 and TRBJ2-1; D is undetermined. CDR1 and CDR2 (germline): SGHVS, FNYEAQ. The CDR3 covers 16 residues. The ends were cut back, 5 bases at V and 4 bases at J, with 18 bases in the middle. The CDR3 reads CASSPLSGSGYNEQFF. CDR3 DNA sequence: TGTGCCAGCAGCCCCCTGAGTGGGTCGGGTTACAATGAGCAGTTCTTC.

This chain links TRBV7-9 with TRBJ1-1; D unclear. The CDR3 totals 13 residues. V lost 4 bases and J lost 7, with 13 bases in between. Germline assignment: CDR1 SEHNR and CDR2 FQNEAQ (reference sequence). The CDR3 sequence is CASSYSLTGEAFF. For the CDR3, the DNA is TGTGCCAGCAGCTACTCCCTTACTGGTGAAGCTTTCTTT.

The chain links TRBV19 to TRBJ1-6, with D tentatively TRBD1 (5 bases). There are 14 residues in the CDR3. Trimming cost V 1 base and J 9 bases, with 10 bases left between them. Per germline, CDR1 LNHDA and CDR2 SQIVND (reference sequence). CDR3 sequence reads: CASSIVMGGSPLHF. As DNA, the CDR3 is TGTGCCAGTAGTATAGTTATGGGGGGTTCACCCCTCCACTTT.

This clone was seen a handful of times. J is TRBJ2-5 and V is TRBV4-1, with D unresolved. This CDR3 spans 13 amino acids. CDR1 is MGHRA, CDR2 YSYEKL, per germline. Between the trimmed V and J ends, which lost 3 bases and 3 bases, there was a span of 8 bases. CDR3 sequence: CASSQWQKETQYF. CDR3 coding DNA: TGCGCCAGCAGCCAGTGGCAGAAAGAGACCCAGTACTTC.